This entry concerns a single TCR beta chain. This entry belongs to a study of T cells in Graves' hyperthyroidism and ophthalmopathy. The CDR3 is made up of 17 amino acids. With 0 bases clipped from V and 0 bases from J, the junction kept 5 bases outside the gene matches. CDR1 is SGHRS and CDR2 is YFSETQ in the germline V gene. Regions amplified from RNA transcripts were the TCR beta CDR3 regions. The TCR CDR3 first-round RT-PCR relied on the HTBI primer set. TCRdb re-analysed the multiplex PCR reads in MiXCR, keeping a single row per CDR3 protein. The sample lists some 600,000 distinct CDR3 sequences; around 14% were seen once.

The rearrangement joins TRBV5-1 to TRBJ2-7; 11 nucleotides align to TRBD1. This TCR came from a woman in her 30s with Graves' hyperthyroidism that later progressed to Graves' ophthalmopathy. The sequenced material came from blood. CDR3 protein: CASSLEWTGGVSYEQYF. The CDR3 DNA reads TGCGCCAGCAGCTTGGAATGGACAGGGGGCGTCTCCTACGAGCAGTACTTC.